Reported below is one T cell receptor (beta chain). The source of the sample is a study of control samples from healthy donors and cancer patients. Sequencing used immunoSEQ multiplex PCR; TCRdb keeps in-frame clones, though not all of them. Of about 69,000 clones in the sample, nearly 90% are singletons; the top ten hold around 19%. Trimming stripped 0 bases from V and 2 bases from J, with 14 bases between. Germline V gives CDR1 SGHRS, CDR2 YFSETQ. This CDR3 comprises 17 residues. Material: PBMCs. This TCR derives from a man aged 60 to 75 with lung cancer. The rearrangement links TRBV5-1 to TRBJ2-2, with TRBD1 as a possible D gene (6 bases). The CDR3 loop reads CASSLGHRDPNTGELFF. CDR3 DNA: TGCGCCAGCAGCTTGGGCCACAGGGACCCTAACACCGGGGAGCTGTTTTTT.